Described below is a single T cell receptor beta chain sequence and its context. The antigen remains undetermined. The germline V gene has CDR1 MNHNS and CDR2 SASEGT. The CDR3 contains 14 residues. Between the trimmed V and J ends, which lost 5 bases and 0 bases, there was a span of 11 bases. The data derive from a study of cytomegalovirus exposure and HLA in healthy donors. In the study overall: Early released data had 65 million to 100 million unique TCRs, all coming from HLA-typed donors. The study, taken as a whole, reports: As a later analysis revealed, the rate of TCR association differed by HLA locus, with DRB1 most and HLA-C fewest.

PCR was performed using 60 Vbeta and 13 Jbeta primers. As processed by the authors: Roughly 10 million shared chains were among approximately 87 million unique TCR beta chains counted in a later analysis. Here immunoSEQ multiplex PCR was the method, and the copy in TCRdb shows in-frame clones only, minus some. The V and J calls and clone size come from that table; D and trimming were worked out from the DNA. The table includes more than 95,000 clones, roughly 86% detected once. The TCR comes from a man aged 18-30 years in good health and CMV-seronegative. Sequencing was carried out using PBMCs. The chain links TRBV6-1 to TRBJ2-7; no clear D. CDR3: CASSSVENSYEQYF. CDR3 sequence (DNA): TGTGCCAGCAGTTCGGTGGAGAACTCCTACGAGCAGTACTTC.